The 32 T cell receptor beta chains below all came from one sample that was sequenced in a study of blood T cell repertoires in COVID-19. Only in-frame clones appear in the TCRdb table, and some are missing; sequencing was by immunoSEQ multiplex PCR. The table shows a few hundred thousand clones, with approximately 87% occurring only once. Sequencing was done on a sample of PBMCs or T cells enriched from blood (not recorded which). These receptors all stem from a woman aged 45-65 years who had recovered from COVID-19.

The chain is built from TRBV11-2 and TRBJ1-1, with 7 bases that match TRBD1. Germline CDR1 and CDR2: SGHAT and FQNNGV. The V gene end was trimmed by 2 bases and the J gene end by 3 bases; junction bases not matched to a gene: 15. This CDR3 has 18 amino acids. The CDR3 reads CASSLSRGLEFKDTEAFF. CDR3 bases: TGTGCCAGCAGCTTAAGCAGGGGGTTAGAGTTTAAGGACACTGAAGCTTTCTTT.

This chain connects TRBV4-2 to TRBJ1-5; D unresolved. The germline V and J ends were trimmed by 0 bases and 6 bases, with 6 bases remaining between them. Per the germline V gene, CDR1 is LGHNA and CDR2 is YNFKEQ. This CDR3 is built from 13 residues. The CDR3 DNA sequence: TGTGCCAGCAGCCAAGATTTATTTCAGCCCCAGCATTTT. This sequence encodes CASSQDLFQPQHF.

The V and J genes are TRBV25-1 and TRBJ2-1; 9 positions agree with TRBD2. Unmatched junction bases numbered 10, after V lost 5 bases and J lost 8 bases. The CDR3 is 15 residues long. Germline lookup yields CDR1 MGHDK and CDR2 SYGVNS. CDR3 in amino acids: CASSKTSGFRDEQFF. CDR3 in DNA: TGTGCCAGCAGTAAGACTAGCGGATTTCGGGATGAGCAGTTCTTC.

The V call is TRBV7-2, the J call TRBJ1-2, with D perhaps TRBD1 (5 bases). There are 15 residues in the CDR3. V was shortened by 3 bases and J by 7 bases, with 18 bases between the two germline ends. Germline V gene lookup returns CDR1 SGHTA and CDR2 FQGNSA. The CDR3 loop is CASSFGTAGRGGYTF. DNA for the CDR3: TGTGCCAGCAGCTTCGGGACGGCAGGGAGGGGTGGCTACACCTTC.

This clone was observed once. The chain links TRBV7-9 to TRBJ1-1, with TRBD1 matching 8 bases. Per germline, CDR1 SEHNR and CDR2 FQNEAQ (reference sequence). Unmatched junction bases numbered 2, after V lost 2 bases and J lost 0 bases. CDR3 length equals 15 residues. The CDR3 sequence is CASSLQGAVNTEAFF. Written as DNA, the CDR3 is TGTGCCAGCAGCTTACAGGGGGCGGTGAACACTGAAGCTTTCTTT. The complete variable domain, with remaining parts taken from reference TRBV7-9 and TRBJ1-1, reads DTGVSQNPRHKITKRGQNVTFRCDPISEHNRLYWYRQTLGQGPEFLTYFQNEAQLEKSRLLSDRFSAERPKGSFSTLEIQRTEQGDSAMYLCASSLQGAVNTEAFFGQGTRLTVV.

The chain combines TRBV11-2 with TRBJ1-5; perhaps TRBD1 as D (5 bases). CDR1 and CDR2 (germline): SGHAT, FQNNGV. V lost 5 bases and J 4 bases, leaving 12 bases between the germline ends. The CDR3 runs 14 residues. The CDR3 DNA reads as TGTGCCAGCAGCCCATTGGGGGGGAATCAGCCCCAGCATTTT. Amino acids: CASSPLGGNQPQHF. The full variable domain, with the rest looked up from reference TRBV11-2 and TRBJ1-5, is EAGVAQSPRYKIIEKRQSVAFWCNPISGHATLYWYQQILGQGPKLLIQFQNNGVVDDSQLPKDRFSAERLKGVDSTLKIQPAKLEDSAVYLCASSPLGGNQPQHFGDGTRLSIL.

This clone was detected only once. The V gene is TRBV29-1, the J gene TRBJ2-5, with 8 bases that match TRBD2. V shed 7 bases, J shed 5 bases, and the junction held 12 bases outside the gene matches. This CDR3 has 14 amino acids. Germline V CDR1 and CDR2: SQVTM, ANQGSEA. Written as DNA, the CDR3 is TGCAGCGCCCCGGGCGGGGGGCCGGGGGAGACCCAGTACTTC. Translation gives CSAPGGGPGETQYF.

The CDR3 region is CASSLRRDREKLFF. CDR3 DNA: TGTGCCAGCAGCCTTCGCCGGGACAGGGAAAAACTGTTTTTT. The rearrangement joins TRBV3-1 (or the pseudogene TRBV3-2) to TRBJ1-4; 8 bases line up with TRBD1. The ends lost 4 bases at V and 8 bases at J; junction bases unmatched: 6. The CDR3 loop spans 14 amino acids. The germline gives CDR1 LGHDT, CDR2 YNNKEL (reference sequence).

The V and J genes are TRBV29-1 and TRBJ2-1; 12 nucleotides line up with TRBD2. Trimming removed 6 bases from V and 7 bases from J; junction bases left unmatched: 1. Germline loops: CDR1 SQVTM, CDR2 ANQGSEA. CDR3 length: 12 amino acids. CDR3 sequence: CSVLAGGNEQFF. For the CDR3, the DNA is TGCAGCGTGCTAGCGGGGGGGAATGAGCAGTTCTTC.

The gene calls are TRBV7-2 and TRBJ2-7; 7 bases fit TRBD2. Germline CDR1 and CDR2: SGHTA and FQGNSA. The CDR3 extends over 15 amino acids. The junction had 9 bases not matched to a gene; V was cut back by 3 bases and J by 4 bases. CDR3 coding DNA: TGTGCCAGCAGCTTTGGGGAGGGGAGTTCATACGAGCAGTACTTC. Amino acids: CASSFGEGSSYEQYF.

The chain has TRBV11-2 and TRBJ2-1; maybe TRBD2 (5 bases). This CDR3 comprises 15 residues. The germline CDR1 and CDR2 sequences are SGHAT and FQNNGV. V was shortened by 5 bases and J by 5 bases, with 16 bases between the two germline ends. CDR3 sequence: CASSQTKPQNNEQFF. The CDR3 region has the DNA TGTGCCAGCAGCCAGACTAAGCCCCAAAACAATGAGCAGTTCTTC.

The CDR3 here is CSVGPAGDTQYF. In DNA form, the CDR3 reads TGCAGCGTTGGGCCAGCGGGAGATACGCAGTATTTT. The chain links TRBV29-1 to TRBJ2-3, with D tentatively TRBD2 (6 bases). The germline V gene encodes CDR1 SQVTM and CDR2 ANQGSEA. CDR3 length equals 12 residues. V was trimmed by 4 bases and J by 5 bases, leaving 10 bases between them.

The chain joins TRBV2 to TRBJ1-1; 7 nucleotides match TRBD1. The germline CDR1 and CDR2 sequences are SNHLY and FYNNEI. This CDR3 spans 15 amino acids. Trimming at V came to 7 bases and at J to 7 bases, leaving 15 bases not matched to a gene. This chain's CDR3 is CASMVTGAPGGEAFF. The CDR3 DNA reads TGTGCCAGCATGGTTACAGGGGCCCCCGGGGGTGAAGCTTTCTTT.

The J gene is TRBJ2-3, the V gene TRBV4-1; 9 bases match TRBD1. In germline, CDR1 is MGHRA, CDR2 YSYEKL. The V and J ends lost 3 bases and 4 bases, in that order; junction bases with no gene match: 17. This CDR3 is built from 19 residues. As DNA, the CDR3 is TGCGCCAGCAGCCATTTACCGGGACAGGGAAGCTCAGGGGCAGATACGCAGTATTTT. Encoded protein: CASSHLPGQGSSGADTQYF.

J is TRBJ2-7 and V is TRBV6-5; a weak D match, TRBD2 (5 bases). Germline V lookup: CDR1 MNHEY, CDR2 SVGAGI. Trimming stripped 7 bases from V and 6 bases from J, with 19 bases between. This CDR3 has 14 residues. The CDR3 is CASTGGLTSGEQYF. Here the CDR3 DNA reads TGTGCCAGCACCGGCGGACTTACTTCAGGCGAGCAGTACTTC.

The chain uses TRBV12-3 or TRBV12-4 and TRBJ1-2; the D gene is possibly TRBD1 (6 bases). This CDR3 region has 13 residues. The V gene lost 5 bases and the J gene lost 8 bases, with 15 bases spanning the gap. The CDR3 nucleotides read TGTGCCAGCAGTGGGAACAGGGCTTACGGCTACACCTTC. It yields the protein CASSGNRAYGYTF.

The gene calls are TRBV7-9 and TRBJ2-3; D not resolved. Trimming took 3 bases from V and 2 from J, leaving 12 bases between them. Germline lookup yields CDR1 SEHNR and CDR2 FQNEAQ (reference sequence). CDR3 length: 15 amino acids. The CDR3 loop is CASSFTSGSTDTQYF. CDR3 nucleotide sequence: TGTGCCAGCAGCTTTACGTCGGGTTCCACAGATACGCAGTATTTT.

The chain recombines TRBV11-2 with TRBJ2-5; unclear D gene. The V end lost 2 bases, the J end lost 4 bases, and 2 bases lay between the germline ends. Germline lookup yields CDR1 SGHAT and CDR2 FQNNGV. The CDR3 sequence is 11 residues long. The CDR3 protein is CASSLLETQYF. The DNA of the CDR3 is TGTGCCAGCAGCTTACTAGAGACCCAGTACTTC.

The V and J genes are TRBV7-9 and TRBJ2-7; D is uncertain. This CDR3 spans 12 amino acids. Deletions cut 5 bases from V and 5 bases from J, with 10 bases between. CDR1 is SEHNR, CDR2 FQNEAQ, per germline (reference sequence). The CDR3 DNA follows: TGTGCCAGCAGCCCGCTTGAGGACGAGCAGTACTTC. It translates to CASSPLEDEQYF.

This chain uses TRBV27 with TRBJ2-7; 7 positions agree with TRBD2. The germline CDR1 and CDR2 sequences are MNHEY and SMNVEV (reference sequence). The CDR3 is made up of 13 amino acids. Trimming at V came to 7 bases and at J to 5 bases, leaving 8 bases not matched to a gene. CDR3 coding DNA: TGTGCCAGCAAGCGGGATGGGGTCAACGAGCAGTACTTC. Protein product: CASKRDGVNEQYF.

The J gene is TRBJ1-1, the V gene TRBV18; maybe TRBD1 (6 bases). From germline, CDR1 is KGHSH and CDR2 LQKENI. CDR3 size: 15 residues. The V and J ends lost 0 bases and 4 bases respectively, with 12 bases between them. The CDR3 region is CASSPPSRDTTEAFF. DNA for the CDR3: TGTGCCAGCTCACCACCGAGTCGGGACACCACTGAAGCTTTCTTT.

V and J are TRBV29-1 and TRBJ1-1, with 8 bases aligning to TRBD1. V dropped 5 bases and J dropped 0; count of bases not matched to a gene: 8. This CDR3 spans 15 amino acids. The germline CDR1 and CDR2 sequences are SQVTM and ANQGSEA. CDR3 residues: CSVLAQGAMNTEAFF. The CDR3 coding sequence is TGCAGCGTTTTAGCTCAGGGGGCCATGAACACTGAAGCTTTCTTT.

This rearrangement joins TRBV9 to TRBJ2-5, with TRBD2 as a possible D gene (6 bases). Germline V lookup: CDR1 SGDLS, CDR2 YYNGEE. Trimming took off 2 bases at V and 2 bases at J, with 16 bases between the two ends. This CDR3 region has 16 residues. DNA of the CDR3: TGTGCCAGCAGCGTTGGTGGAGGGGTCGTACAAGAGACCCAGTACTTC. Amino acids: CASSVGGGVVQETQYF.

This chain joins TRBV30 and TRBJ2-7; 10 positions agree with TRBD2. Trimming removed 6 bases from V and 1 base from J; junction bases left unmatched: 6. This CDR3 is 14 amino acids long. Germline assignment: CDR1 GTSNPN and CDR2 SVGIG (reference sequence). This CDR3 is CACERGGPSYEQYF. DNA of the CDR3: TGTGCCTGTGAGCGGGGGGGCCCGTCCTACGAGCAGTACTTC. Based on the CDR3 plus reference TRBV30 and TRBJ2-7, the full variable domain is SQTIHQWPATLVQPVGSPLSLECTVEGTSNPNLYWYRQAAGRGLQLLFYSVGIGQISSEVPQNLSASRPQDRQFILSSKKLLLSDSGFYLCACERGGPSYEQYFGPGTRLTVT.

The chain carries TRBV7-9 and TRBJ2-7, with D perhaps matching TRBD2 (7 bases). The CDR3 spans 15 residues. Germline assignment: CDR1 SEHNR and CDR2 FQNEAQ (reference sequence). The V and J ends lost 1 base and 6 bases respectively, with 16 bases between them. The CDR3 nucleotides read TGTGCCAGCAGCTTAGTTGGTCGGGGGGCAGGCGAGCAGTACTTC. Protein sequence: CASSLVGRGAGEQYF.

V gene TRBV7-9 combines with J gene TRBJ1-1, with 9 nucleotides matching TRBD1. V shed 9 bases and J 0 bases; nucleotides not matched to a gene: 17. CDR1 is SEHNR, CDR2 FQNEAQ, per germline (reference sequence). The CDR3 runs 18 residues. The CDR3 sequence is CASLDGTGKYSMNTEAFF. CDR3 nucleotides: TGTGCCAGTTTGGATGGGACAGGGAAATATTCCATGAACACTGAAGCTTTCTTT.

The rearrangement uses TRBV7-2 and TRBJ2-7, with D possibly TRBD2 on 6 matching bases. The CDR3 is 13 amino acids. Trimming removed 6 bases at V and 2 bases at J, with 11 bases between. The germline V gene encodes CDR1 SGHTA and CDR2 FQGNSA. CDR3 residues: CASSRDWAYEQYF. The CDR3 DNA reads TGTGCCAGCAGTCGGGACTGGGCCTACGAGCAGTACTTC.

The CDR3 DNA is TGTGCCAGCAGCTCCAGGATCCTTAACTATGGCTACACCTTC. Its translation is CASSSRILNYGYTF. V usage is TRBV13 and J usage is TRBJ1-2, with no clear D. This CDR3 has 14 amino acids. Germline CDR1 and CDR2: PRHDT and FYEKMQ (reference sequence). Trimming left V 4 bases short and J 1 base short, with 10 bases between.

The genes are TRBV2 and TRBJ2-7; 8 nucleotides agree with TRBD1. This CDR3 is built from 15 residues. Germline CDR1 SNHLY, CDR2 FYNNEI. The V and J ends lost 4 bases and 2 bases, in that order; junction bases with no gene match: 7. The DNA for the CDR3 is TGTGCCAGCAGTGGACCGGGACAGGCGACCTACGAGCAGTACTTC. This sequence encodes CASSGPGQATYEQYF.

The chain carries TRBV11-2 and TRBJ1-3; no clear D. Per the germline V gene, CDR1 is SGHAT and CDR2 is FQNNGV. Between the trimmed V and J ends, which lost 0 bases and 2 bases, there was a span of 5 bases. The CDR3 loop spans 14 amino acids. CDR3 protein: CASSLDLPGNTIYF. For the CDR3, the DNA is TGTGCCAGCAGCTTAGATCTACCTGGAAACACCATATATTTT.

In nucleotides, the CDR3 is TGTGCCAGCAGCGCCGGACAGAGAGGAAACACCATATATTTT. Residues: CASSAGQRGNTIYF. The chain recombines TRBV9 with TRBJ1-3; D possibly corresponds to TRBD1 (6 bases). V lost 3 bases to trimming and J lost 4 bases, with 11 bases between them. This CDR3 has 14 residues. Germline CDR1 SGDLS, CDR2 YYNGEE.

The rearrangement links TRBV7-9 to TRBJ1-5; D possibly corresponds to TRBD1 (5 bases). Germline V gene lookup returns CDR1 SEHNR and CDR2 FQNEAQ (reference sequence). V lost 4 bases to trimming and J lost 3 bases, with 10 bases between them. This CDR3 spans 14 amino acids. The CDR3 sequence: CASSSGHTNQPQHF. The CDR3 DNA follows: TGTGCCAGCAGCTCCGGACACACCAATCAGCCCCAGCATTTT.